The 24 T cell receptor beta chains listed next were all sequenced from one sample in a study of cytomegalovirus exposure and HLA in healthy donors. Method: immunoSEQ multiplex PCR; TCRdb's copy keeps in-frame clones and lacks some. The sample lists over 200,000 clones, over 80% occurring once. Sequencing input: PBMCs. Receptors originate from a woman under 40 in good health and CMV-seropositive.

V gene TRBV27 combines with J gene TRBJ1-1, with TRBD1 identical over 7 bases. Looked up from germline, CDR1 is MNHEY and CDR2 is SMNVEV (reference sequence). The CDR3 consists of 16 residues. V was clipped by 3 bases and J by 4 bases; unmatched bases: 11. The DNA of the CDR3 is TGTGCCAGCAGTTTTTTCACAGGGGTCGGCGTCACTGAAGCTTTCTTT. Residues: CASSFFTGVGVTEAFF.

V usage is TRBV18 and J usage is TRBJ2-7; D ambiguous. In germline, CDR1 is KGHSH, CDR2 LQKENI. The CDR3 extends over 12 amino acids. V dropped 6 bases and J dropped 2 bases, with 8 bases sitting between them. The CDR3 nucleotides are TGTGCCAGCTCTTCGAGCCCCTACGAGCAGTACTTC. This sequence encodes CASSSSPYEQYF.

This clone was observed a few times. This chain connects TRBV4-1 to TRBJ1-2, with D unresolved. The CDR3 extends over 17 amino acids. Trimming took 3 bases from V and 4 from J, leaving 21 bases between them. CDR1 is MGHRA, CDR2 YSYEKL, per germline. For the CDR3, the DNA is TGCGCCAGCAGCCAGATTCAGCCTCGGTCCGACTCCTATGGCTACACCTTC. Translation: CASSQIQPRSDSYGYTF.

This clone was counted once. The rearrangement links TRBV5-1 to TRBJ1-2; the D gene is possibly TRBD1 (5 bases). Germline CDR1 is SGHRS and CDR2 is YFSETQ. The length of the CDR3 is 15 residues. Trimming cost V 4 bases and J 6 bases, with 19 bases left between them. The CDR3 reads CASSRVGTPMDGYTF. In DNA, the CDR3 is TGCGCCAGCAGCAGGGTAGGGACTCCGATGGATGGCTACACCTTC.

This rearrangement joins TRBV5-6 to TRBJ1-2; no firm D call. Germline loops: CDR1 SGHDT, CDR2 YYEEEE. The CDR3 has 16 amino acids. Trimming took off 4 bases at V and 0 bases at J, with 16 bases between the two ends. Here the CDR3 DNA reads TGTGCCAGCAGCCCACTAGACACGGACGCTAACTATGGCTACACCTTC. Protein: CASSPLDTDANYGYTF.

V gene TRBV5-1 combines with J gene TRBJ2-7; D unclear. Germline assignment: CDR1 SGHRS and CDR2 YFSETQ. The CDR3 is made up of 14 amino acids. V was shortened by 1 base and J by 2 bases, with 10 bases between the two germline ends. CDR3 region: CASSLRVGTYEQYF. DNA for the CDR3: TGCGCCAGCAGCTTGCGGGTAGGGACCTACGAGCAGTACTTC.

This chain uses TRBV5-1 with TRBJ2-6; D gene uncertain. Germline CDR1 SGHRS, CDR2 YFSETQ. The CDR3 has 15 residues. V dropped 3 bases and J dropped 1 base, with 8 bases sitting between them. CDR3 sequence (DNA): TGCGCCAGCAGCTCGGCAGGATCTGGGGCCAACGTCCTGACTTTC. Amino acid sequence: CASSSAGSGANVLTF. The full variable domain, with the rest looked up from reference TRBV5-1 and TRBJ2-6, is KAGVTQTPRYLIKTRGQQVTLSCSPISGHRSVSWYQQTPGQGLQFLFEYFSETQRNKGNFPGRFSGRQFSNSRSEMNVSTLELGDSALYLCASSSAGSGANVLTFGAGSRLTVL.

The chain combines TRBV11-1 with TRBJ1-1; D is perhaps TRBD1 (5 bases). This CDR3 spans 14 amino acids. With 2 bases removed from V and 4 bases from J, the gap between germline ends came to 11 bases. Germline assignment: CDR1 SGHAT and CDR2 FQDESV (reference sequence). The CDR3 coding sequence is TGTGCCAGCAGCTTATCGGGGGGTAGCACTGAAGCTTTCTTT. This translates into CASSLSGGSTEAFF.

The chain is built from TRBV28 and TRBJ2-3; no clear D gene. Trimming pared 5 bases from V and 4 bases from J, leaving 7 bases between. The CDR3 length is 12 residues. Germline CDR1 reads MDHEN; CDR2 reads SYDVKM. The CDR3 reads CASSGVADTQYF. DNA of the CDR3: TGTGCCAGCAGTGGAGTGGCAGATACGCAGTATTTT.

The chain links TRBV2 to TRBJ2-5, with TRBD1 matching 7 bases. Germline loops: CDR1 SNHLY, CDR2 FYNNEI. The CDR3 extends over 12 amino acids. The J segment lost 5 bases and the V segment lost 6 bases, leaving 3 bases of the junction unmatched. CDR3 region: CASRGQPETQYF. The DNA for the CDR3 is TGTGCCAGCAGGGGACAGCCGGAGACCCAGTACTTC. Full variable domain (rest looked up from reference TRBV2 and TRBJ2-5): EPEVTQTPSHQVTQMGQEVILRCVPISNHLYFYWYRQILGQKVEFLVSFYNNEISEKSEIFDDQFSVERPDGSNFTLKIRSTKLEDSAMYFCASRGQPETQYFGPGTRLLVL.

This chain connects TRBV6-5 to TRBJ1-1; D gene unclear. The germline V and J ends were trimmed by 5 bases and 1 base, with 11 bases remaining between them. Germline loops: CDR1 MNHEY, CDR2 SVGAGI. The CDR3 covers 14 residues. Here the CDR3 reads CASSLDSGNTEAFF. The CDR3 nucleotides are TGTGCCAGCAGTCTTGATAGCGGGAACACTGAAGCTTTCTTT.

This chain joins TRBV5-4 and TRBJ2-2; 10 bases agree with TRBD1. The CDR3 length is 15 residues. CDR1 is SGHNT and CDR2 is YYREEE in the germline V gene (reference sequence). The V and J ends lost 3 bases and 4 bases, in that order; junction bases with no gene match: 3. The CDR3 loop is CASSSRQGATGELFF. CDR3 sequence (DNA): TGTGCCAGCAGCTCACGACAGGGGGCCACCGGGGAGCTGTTTTTT. The full variable domain, completed using reference TRBV5-4 and TRBJ2-2, is ETGVTQSPTHLIKTRGQQVTLRCSSQSGHNTVSWYQQALGQGPQFIFQYYREEENGRGNFPPRFSGLQFPNYSSELNVNALELDDSALYLCASSSRQGATGELFFGEGSRLTVL.

The chain uses TRBV30 and TRBJ2-1; D unclear. This CDR3 spans 11 amino acids. CDR1 is GTSNPN and CDR2 is SVGIG in the germline V gene (reference sequence). V gave up 2 bases and J gave up 10 bases, with 9 bases separating them. The CDR3 spells CAWSRSGEQFF. The CDR3 DNA sequence: TGTGCCTGGAGTCGATCCGGGGAGCAGTTCTTC.

The chain links TRBV29-1 to TRBJ1-2; 9 nucleotides match TRBD1. V was clipped by 6 bases and J by 4 bases; unmatched bases: 3. Germline loops: CDR1 SQVTM, CDR2 ANQGSEA. This CDR3 spans 12 amino acids. The CDR3 region is CSVDRGIYGYTF. Written as DNA, the CDR3 is TGCAGCGTGGACAGGGGTATCTATGGCTACACCTTC.

This chain joins TRBV2 and TRBJ1-2; 9 bases map to TRBD1. V shed 4 bases and J 6 bases; nucleotides not matched to a gene: 3. The length of the CDR3 is 13 residues. Germline lookup yields CDR1 SNHLY and CDR2 FYNNEI. CDR3 loop: CASSAYRGHGYTF. The DNA of the CDR3 is TGTGCCAGCAGTGCCTACAGGGGGCATGGCTACACCTTC.

This chain links TRBV6-5 with TRBJ1-1; D ambiguous. CDR3 length: 13 residues. V was shortened by 0 bases and J by 8 bases, with 10 bases between the two germline ends. CDR1 and CDR2 from the germline V gene are MNHEY and SVGAGI. The CDR3 reads CASSYSAWTEAFF. The CDR3 nucleotides read TGTGCCAGCAGTTACTCCGCCTGGACGGAAGCTTTCTTT.

This chain connects TRBV14 to TRBJ2-1; 9 nucleotides line up with TRBD2. Germline CDR1 is SGHDN and CDR2 is FVKESK. The CDR3 consists of 15 residues. Trimming at V came to 8 bases and at J to 0 bases, leaving 5 bases not matched to a gene. In DNA form, the CDR3 reads TGTGCCAGCCTGGGTAGCGGGAGCTCCTACAATGAGCAGTTCTTC. It codes for CASLGSGSSYNEQFF.

This rearrangement joins TRBV27 to TRBJ1-1; D gene ambiguous. The V end lost 10 bases, the J end lost 0 bases, and 15 bases lay between the germline ends. Germline-derived CDR1 and CDR2 are MNHEY and SMNVEV (reference sequence). This CDR3 region has 14 residues. The CDR3 is CATSPGSLNTEAFF. For the CDR3, the DNA is TGTGCCACCTCTCCGGGATCCCTGAACACTGAAGCTTTCTTT.

The CDR3 region is CASSDAASYNEQFF. CDR3 DNA: TGTGCCAGCAGCGATGCGGCGTCCTACAATGAGCAGTTCTTC. This sequence joins TRBV9 and TRBJ2-1; D gene uncertain. The CDR3 totals 14 residues. Germline CDR1 is SGDLS and CDR2 is YYNGEE. The germline V and J ends were trimmed by 3 bases and 1 base, with 8 bases remaining between them.

The V call is TRBV30, the J call TRBJ2-5; 10 positions agree with TRBD2. This CDR3 region has 15 residues. V lost 3 bases and J lost 2; bases outside the gene matches: 6. Germline CDR1 and CDR2: GTSNPN and SVGIG (reference sequence). The CDR3 here is CAWRSSGRVQETQYF. CDR3 bases: TGTGCCTGGAGATCCAGCGGGAGGGTGCAAGAGACCCAGTACTTC.

This chain connects TRBV27 to TRBJ2-1; 9 nucleotides align to TRBD2. Germline V gene data show CDR1 as MNHEY and CDR2 as SMNVEV (reference sequence). CDR3 length equals 18 residues. V shed 4 bases and J 4 bases; nucleotides not matched to a gene: 14. The CDR3 loop reads CASSSWGRPSGTYNEQFF. The CDR3 DNA sequence: TGTGCCAGCAGTTCCTGGGGTCGGCCTAGCGGGACATACAATGAGCAGTTCTTC.

V is TRBV6-6 and J is TRBJ2-6; D is unresolved. Trimming pared 6 bases from V and 0 bases from J, leaving 9 bases between. Per germline, CDR1 MNHNY and CDR2 SVGAGI (reference sequence). There are 15 residues in the CDR3. The CDR3 nucleotides are TGTGCCAGCAGAAGCGCAGCCTCTGGGGCCAACGTCCTGACTTTC. Amino acid sequence: CASRSAASGANVLTF.

This rearrangement joins TRBV30 to TRBJ2-2; D is unclear. V was cut by 3 bases and J by 1 base, with 12 bases left in between. The CDR3 has 15 residues. Germline V gene sequence: CDR1 GTSNPN, CDR2 SVGIG (reference sequence). This CDR3 is CAWSWGSGNTGELFF. The CDR3 DNA follows: TGTGCCTGGAGCTGGGGTAGTGGGAACACCGGGGAGCTGTTTTTT.

This clone has a single count. This chain connects TRBV7-2 to TRBJ2-5, with D maybe TRBD2 (6 bases). The CDR3 runs 14 residues. Trimming stripped 5 bases from V and 5 bases from J, with 15 bases between. Germline values: CDR1 SGHTA, CDR2 FQGNSA. CDR3 protein: CASSRSDYAETQYF. Written as DNA, the CDR3 is TGTGCCAGCAGCCGCTCGGACTACGCGGAGACCCAGTACTTC.